These T cell receptor beta chains were read from a single sample in a study of OX40 agonist ivuxolimab in advanced cancers. Measured with immunoSEQ multiplex PCR; TCRdb has only the in-frame clones, and not every one. The sample gives over 90,000 clones, 90% of which show up once; roughly 0.16% is in the top ten. Sample: CD4+ or CD8+ T cells sorted from blood, taken in a trial of the OX40 agonist ivuxolimab. The origin of the receptors is an adult with an advanced solid tumor such as melanoma, head and neck, liver or kidney cancer. The CDR3 runs from the conserved cysteine through the conserved F or W. D genes are given only for firm matches. Rows may omit the clone size; those that give it use once, few, many or a size class.

clone_size: .; d_call: .; j_call: TRBJ2-4; cdr3_length: 14; v_call: TRBV19; cdr3_aa: CASSMRGAKNIQYF; cdr3_nt: TGTGCCAGTAGTATGCGGGGAGCCAAAAACATTCAGTACTTC
clone_size: .; d_call: TRBD1; j_call: TRBJ1-5; cdr3_length: 13; v_call: TRBV5-1; cdr3_aa: CASSQTGDQPQHF; cdr3_nt: TGCGCCAGCAGCCAGACAGGGGACCAGCCCCAGCATTTT
clone_size: once; d_call: TRBD1; j_call: TRBJ1-1; cdr3_length: 15; v_call: TRBV6-1; cdr3_aa: CASSAQTGAGTEAFF; cdr3_nt: TGTGCCAGCAGTGCTCAGACAGGGGCGGGCACTGAAGCTTTCTTT
clone_size: .; d_call: .; j_call: TRBJ2-7; cdr3_length: 16; v_call: TRBV5-1; cdr3_aa: CASSLAERSGAYEQYF; cdr3_nt: TGCGCCAGCAGCTTGGCCGAGCGCAGCGGCGCCTACGAGCAGTACTTC
clone_size: .; d_call: .; j_call: TRBJ1-1; cdr3_length: 15; v_call: TRBV5-1; cdr3_aa: CASSQRGGFTTEAFF; cdr3_nt: TGCGCCAGCAGCCAACGGGGAGGGTTCACCACTGAAGCTTTCTTT
clone_size: .; d_call: .; j_call: TRBJ1-5; cdr3_length: 12; v_call: TRBV21-1; cdr3_aa: CASPSAGQPQHF; cdr3_nt: TGTGCCAGCCCCTCGGCGGGTCAGCCCCAGCATTTT
clone_size: .; d_call: .; j_call: TRBJ2-7; cdr3_length: 10; v_call: TRBV29-1; cdr3_aa: CSATWVEQYF; cdr3_nt: TGCAGCGCAACCTGGGTCGAGCAGTACTTC
clone_size: .; d_call: TRBD1; j_call: TRBJ1-1; cdr3_length: 13; v_call: TRBV9; cdr3_aa: CASSPGQGAKAFF; cdr3_nt: TGTGCCAGCAGCCCAGGGCAGGGGGCGAAAGCTTTCTTT
clone_size: few; d_call: TRBD2; j_call: TRBJ2-5; cdr3_length: 19; v_call: TRBV5-6; cdr3_aa: CASSPGGRSGRWMGETQYF; cdr3_nt: TGTGCCAGCAGCCCGGGGGGGAGGAGCGGGAGATGGATGGGAGAGACCCAGTACTTC
clone_size: once; d_call: TRBD1; j_call: TRBJ2-7; cdr3_length: 14; v_call: TRBV19; cdr3_aa: CASSSQGATYEQYF; cdr3_nt: TGTGCCAGTAGTTCCCAGGGGGCTACCTACGAGCAGTACTTC
clone_size: .; d_call: TRBD2; j_call: TRBJ2-1; cdr3_length: 17; v_call: TRBV5-4; cdr3_aa: CASSWTLAGGAYNEQFF; cdr3_nt: TGTGCCAGCAGCTGGACCCTAGCGGGAGGAGCCTACAATGAGCAGTTCTTC
clone_size: .; d_call: .; j_call: TRBJ1-2; cdr3_length: 14; v_call: TRBV6-1; cdr3_aa: CASSEGRVSWGYTF; cdr3_nt: TGTGCCAGCAGTGAAGGCAGGGTATCGTGGGGCTACACCTTC
clone_size: .; d_call: .; j_call: TRBJ2-2; cdr3_length: 15; v_call: TRBV11-1; cdr3_aa: CASSLASLNTGELFF; cdr3_nt: TGTGCCAGCAGCTTAGCCAGCCTTAACACCGGGGAGCTGTTTTTT
clone_size: .; d_call: TRBD2; j_call: TRBJ2-3; cdr3_length: 16; v_call: TRBV5-4; cdr3_aa: CASSSPTSGGTDTQYF; cdr3_nt: TGTGCCAGCAGCTCGCCGACTAGCGGAGGGACAGATACGCAGTATTTT
clone_size: once; d_call: .; j_call: TRBJ1-1; cdr3_length: 14; v_call: TRBV19; cdr3_aa: CASTSQGVNTEAFF; cdr3_nt: TGTGCCAGTACATCACAGGGAGTGAACACTGAAGCTTTCTTT
clone_size: .; d_call: .; j_call: TRBJ1-2; cdr3_length: 13; v_call: TRBV6-6; cdr3_aa: CASSFTGNYGYTF; cdr3_nt: TGTGCCAGCAGTTTCACAGGGAACTATGGCTACACCTTC
clone_size: .; d_call: .; j_call: TRBJ2-1; cdr3_length: 13; v_call: TRBV27; cdr3_aa: CASSLWVGNEQFF; cdr3_nt: TGTGCCAGCAGTTTATGGGTTGGAAATGAGCAGTTCTTC
clone_size: .; d_call: .; j_call: TRBJ2-2; cdr3_length: 16; v_call: TRBV18; cdr3_aa: CASSPRGIANTGELFF; cdr3_nt: TGTGCCAGCTCACCACGGGGAATCGCGAACACCGGGGAGCTGTTTTTT
clone_size: .; d_call: .; j_call: TRBJ2-2; cdr3_length: 16; v_call: TRBV7-3; cdr3_aa: CASRANLASNTGELFF; cdr3_nt: TGTGCCAGCAGGGCAAACTTAGCCTCGAACACCGGGGAGCTGTTTTTT
clone_size: .; d_call: .; j_call: TRBJ2-7; cdr3_length: 14; v_call: TRBV28; cdr3_aa: CASSLGGQFYEQYF; cdr3_nt: TGTGCCAGCAGTTTGGGGGGACAGTTCTACGAGCAGTACTTC
clone_size: .; d_call: .; j_call: TRBJ2-1; cdr3_length: 15; v_call: TRBV5-1; cdr3_aa: CASSQGLNSYNEQFF; cdr3_nt: TGCGCCAGCAGCCAGGGACTGAACTCCTACAATGAGCAGTTCTTC
clone_size: .; d_call: .; j_call: TRBJ1-1; cdr3_length: 12; v_call: TRBV30; cdr3_aa: CAWRQGGTEAFF; cdr3_nt: TGTGCCTGGAGGCAGGGAGGCACTGAAGCTTTCTTT
clone_size: .; d_call: .; j_call: TRBJ2-5; cdr3_length: 15; v_call: TRBV6-4; cdr3_aa: CASSPTPSPSETQYF; cdr3_nt: TGTGCCAGCAGTCCGACCCCCTCCCCGTCAGAGACCCAGTACTTC
clone_size: once; d_call: .; j_call: TRBJ2-4; cdr3_length: 12; v_call: TRBV7-2; cdr3_aa: CASSFQGNIQYF; cdr3_nt: TGTGCCAGCAGCTTCCAGGGAAACATTCAGTACTTC
clone_size: .; d_call: TRBD2; j_call: TRBJ2-3; cdr3_length: 20; v_call: TRBV19; cdr3_aa: CASSGETTSGRSLSTDTQYF; cdr3_nt: TGTGCCAGTAGTGGGGAGACGACTAGCGGGAGATCTCTAAGCACAGATACGCAGTATTTT
clone_size: .; d_call: TRBD1; j_call: TRBJ2-7; cdr3_length: 14; v_call: TRBV6-1; cdr3_aa: CASRDRDRVAEQYF; cdr3_nt: TGTGCCAGCCGGGACCGGGACAGGGTAGCCGAGCAGTACTTC
clone_size: .; d_call: TRBD1; j_call: TRBJ2-1; cdr3_length: 15; v_call: TRBV5-5; cdr3_aa: CASSTGQGSYNEQFF; cdr3_nt: TGTGCCAGCAGCACGGGACAGGGGTCCTACAATGAGCAGTTCTTC
clone_size: .; d_call: .; j_call: TRBJ1-1; cdr3_length: 11; v_call: TRBV30; cdr3_aa: CAWNRRPEAFF; cdr3_nt: TGTGCCTGGAATAGGCGTCCTGAAGCTTTCTTT
clone_size: few; d_call: TRBD1; j_call: TRBJ2-7; cdr3_length: 13; v_call: TRBV7-2; cdr3_aa: CASSPRTGMEQYF; cdr3_nt: TGTGCCAGCTCCCCTCGGACAGGGATGGAGCAGTACTTC
clone_size: .; d_call: TRBD1; j_call: TRBJ2-3; cdr3_length: 15; v_call: TRBV7-9; cdr3_aa: CASSFTGQFTDTQYF; cdr3_nt: TGTGCCAGCAGCTTTACGGGACAGTTCACAGATACGCAGTATTTT
clone_size: .; d_call: .; j_call: TRBJ2-2; cdr3_length: 15; v_call: TRBV28; cdr3_aa: CASSLPGVDTGELFF; cdr3_nt: TGTGCCAGCAGTCTTCCAGGGGTAGACACCGGGGAGCTGTTTTTT